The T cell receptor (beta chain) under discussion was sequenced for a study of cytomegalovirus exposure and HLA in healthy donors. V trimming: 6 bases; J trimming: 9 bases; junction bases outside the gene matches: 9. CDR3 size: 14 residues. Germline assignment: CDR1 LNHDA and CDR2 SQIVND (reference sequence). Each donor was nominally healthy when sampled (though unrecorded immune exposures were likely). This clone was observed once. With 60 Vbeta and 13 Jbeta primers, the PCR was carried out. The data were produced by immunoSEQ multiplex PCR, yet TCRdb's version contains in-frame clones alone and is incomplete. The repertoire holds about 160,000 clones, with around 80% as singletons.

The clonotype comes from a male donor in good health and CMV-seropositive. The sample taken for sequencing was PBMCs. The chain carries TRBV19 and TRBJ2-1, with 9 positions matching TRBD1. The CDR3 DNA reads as TGTGCCAGTAGACCGGGACAGGGTCAAGGTGAGCAGTTCTTC. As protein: CASRPGQGQGEQFF.